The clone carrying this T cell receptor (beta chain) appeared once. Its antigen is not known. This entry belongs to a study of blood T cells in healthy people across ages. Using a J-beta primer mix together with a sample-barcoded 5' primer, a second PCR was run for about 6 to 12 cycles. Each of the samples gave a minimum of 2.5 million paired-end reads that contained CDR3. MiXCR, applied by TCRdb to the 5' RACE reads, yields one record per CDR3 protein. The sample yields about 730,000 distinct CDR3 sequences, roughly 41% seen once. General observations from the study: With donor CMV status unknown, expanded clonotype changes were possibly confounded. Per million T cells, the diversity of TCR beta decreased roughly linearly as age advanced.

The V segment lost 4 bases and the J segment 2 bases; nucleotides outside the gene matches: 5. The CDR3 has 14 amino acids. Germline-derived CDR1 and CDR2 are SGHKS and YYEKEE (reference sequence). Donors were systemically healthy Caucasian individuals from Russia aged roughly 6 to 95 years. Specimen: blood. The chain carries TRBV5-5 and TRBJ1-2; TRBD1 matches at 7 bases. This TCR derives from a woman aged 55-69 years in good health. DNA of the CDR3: TGTGCCAGCAGCCTACAGGGACAGAACTATGGCTACACCTTC. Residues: CASSLQGQNYGYTF.